The present T cell receptor (beta chain) was sequenced within a study of blood T cell repertoires in COVID-19. Study as a whole: The origin of the acute and convalescent COVID-19 samples was the United States, Italy and Spain. Sources were T cells, B-cell-depleted T cells, or PBMCs; the material itself was cDNA or gDNA.

This clone was seen a handful of times. V gave up 8 bases and J gave up 8 bases, with 18 bases separating them. This CDR3 region has 14 residues. Germline V gene lookup returns CDR1 SEHNR and CDR2 FQNEAQ (reference sequence). In the original analysis: Reference gene primer amplification gave estimated nucleated cell counts. Repertoires were generated with immunoSEQ multiplex PCR, while TCRdb's copy carries only in-frame clones and drops some. The V and J calls and clone size come from that table; D and trimming were worked out from the DNA. Among tens of thousands of clones listed, approximately 88% were seen once.

This receptor was taken from a human donor in a cohort sampled during active COVID-19. The sequencing sample was made of peripheral blood. The gene calls are TRBV7-9 and TRBJ1-4, with D tentatively TRBD1 (6 bases). As DNA, the CDR3 is TGTGCCAGCCTCCTCGAGGGGGTAGGGGAAAAACTGTTTTTT. Residues: CASLLEGVGEKLFF.